The T cell receptor (beta chain) under discussion was sequenced for a study of T cell responses to AZD1222 COVID-19 vaccine. The CDR3 extends over 15 amino acids. Trimming took off 7 bases at V and 5 bases at J, with 16 bases between the two ends. CDR1 is SGHRS, CDR2 YFSETQ, per germline. Sequencing used immunoSEQ multiplex PCR; TCRdb keeps in-frame clones, though not all of them. The sample holds tens of thousands of clones, 88% seen once. Sequencing was performed on peripheral blood, taken 28 days after the second dose of the MenACWY control vaccine. This receptor was taken from an adult who received the MenACWY meningococcal vaccine as a control. This chain uses TRBV5-1 with TRBJ1-6; no clear D. CDR3 coding DNA: TGCGCCAGCCGCTGGAATGAAGGTGATAATTCACCCCTCCACTTT. Amino acids: CASRWNEGDNSPLHF.